The clone carrying this T cell receptor (beta chain) came up once. Here immunoSEQ multiplex PCR was the method, and the copy in TCRdb shows in-frame clones only, minus some. The sample has about 78,000 clones, around 96% seen once. The germline V gene encodes CDR1 ENHRY and CDR2 SYGVKD. The CDR3 spans 18 residues. Trimming at V came to 8 bases and at J to 6 bases, leaving 20 bases not matched to a gene. The data were obtained in a study of human thymus T cells. Thymic material originated from resections removed in the course of corrective heart surgery. V is TRBV10-3 and J is TRBJ2-1; 9 bases match TRBD1. The TCR originated in a boy in the first two years of life with a congenital heart defect but otherwise immunologically healthy. The material sequenced was thymus tissue. CDR3 in amino acids: CAISRWDRVSFFFNEQFF. DNA of the CDR3: TGTGCCATCTCCCGGTGGGACAGGGTTTCCTTTTTTTTCAATGAGCAGTTCTTC.